These 18 T cell receptor beta chains originate from one sample sequenced in a study of T cell responses to AZD1222 COVID-19 vaccine. The method was immunoSEQ multiplex PCR; TCRdb's version includes in-frame clones alone and lacks a portion of them. This sample has about 110,000 clones, with about nine tenths found just once. The source material was peripheral blood, sampled on day 0 of MenACWY control vaccination. The receptor set was obtained from an adult in good health.

V gene TRBV28 combines with J gene TRBJ1-2; D unresolved. Per the germline V gene, CDR1 is MDHEN and CDR2 is SYDVKM. The CDR3 is 11 residues long. The V and J ends lost 6 bases and 6 bases respectively, with 8 bases between them. The CDR3 protein is CASSIRNGYTF. The CDR3 DNA reads as TGTGCCAGCAGCATTAGGAATGGCTACACCTTC.

To note about this clone: Germline is not matched at one junction end, which may reflect a read error. The CDR3 sequence is CASSYRGADTQYF. CDR3 DNA: TGTGCTAGCAGCTACCGGGGGGCAGATACGCAGTATTTT. The rearrangement links TRBV7-7 to TRBJ2-3, with TRBD2 matching over 7 bases. Germline V CDR1 and CDR2: SSHAT, FNYEAQ (reference sequence). The length of the CDR3 is 13 residues.

CDR3 sequence (DNA): TGTGCCAGCAGTTTTAGTGGGGTGACTGAAGCTTTCTTT. Protein: CASSFSGVTEAFF. J is TRBJ1-1 and V is TRBV12-3 or TRBV12-4; no reliable D call. The CDR3 loop spans 13 amino acids. Between the trimmed V and J ends, which lost 3 bases and 5 bases, there was a span of 10 bases.

V gene TRBV15 combines with J gene TRBJ1-5; possible D gene TRBD1, 5 bases. The CDR3 runs 16 residues. In germline, CDR1 is LNHNV, CDR2 YYDKDF (reference sequence). The germline V and J ends were trimmed by 1 base and 0 bases, with 10 bases remaining between them. The CDR3 nucleotides are TGTGCCACCAGCAGAGCACAGGCGATTAGCAATCAGCCCCAGCATTTT. This gives the protein CATSRAQAISNQPQHF.

Only a few counts were recorded for this clone. This sequence joins TRBV19 and TRBJ2-1; 12 bases match TRBD2. CDR3 length: 17 amino acids. The ends lost 3 bases at V and 2 bases at J; junction bases unmatched: 5. The germline gives CDR1 LNHDA, CDR2 SQIVND (reference sequence). The CDR3 bases are TGTGCCAGTAGTATTTCGTCTAGCGGGGGGGCCTACAATGAGCAGTTCTTC. It encodes CASSISSSGGAYNEQFF.

Of note for this clone: At one boundary the junction diverges from the germline segment, which might be a read error. The gene calls are TRBV7-7 and TRBJ2-1; 9 nucleotides match TRBD1. Germline V gene sequence: CDR1 SSHAT, CDR2 FNYEAQ (reference sequence). The CDR3 sequence is 16 residues long. This CDR3 is CASSLGGTGQYNEQFF. In DNA form, the CDR3 reads TGTGCTAGCAGCTTAGGTGGGACAGGGCAATACAATGAGCAGTTCTTC. The full variable domain, with the rest looked up from reference TRBV7-7 and TRBJ2-1, is GAGVSQSPRYKVTKRGQDVTLRCDPISSHATLYWYQQALGQGPEFLTYFNYEAQPDKSGLPSDRFSAERPEGSISTLTIQRTEQRDSAMYRCASSLGGTGQYNEQFFGPGTRLTVL.

The V call is TRBV13, the J call TRBJ1-3, with D hard to call. Germline V gene data show CDR1 as PRHDT and CDR2 as FYEKMQ (reference sequence). V lost 5 bases and J lost 4, with 12 bases in between. The CDR3 runs 14 residues. CDR3 sequence reads: CASSPQSGGNTIYF. Here the CDR3 DNA reads TGTGCCAGCAGCCCCCAGTCCGGGGGAAACACCATATATTTT.

In the case of this clone: The germline gene is not matched at one end of the junction; a read error may be the cause. The CDR3 DNA reads as TGTACCAGCAGCTTAGGACAGGGGGCGAGAGTTGAGGGCTACACCTTC. Translating it yields CTSSLGQGARVEGYTF. The gene calls are TRBV7-9 and TRBJ1-2; 11 bases agree with TRBD1. CDR1 and CDR2 (germline): SEHNR, FQNEAQ (reference sequence). This CDR3 spans 16 amino acids.

The chain carries TRBV10-2 and TRBJ1-3; 8 nucleotides align to TRBD1. The CDR3 has 15 amino acids. V trimming: 7 bases; J trimming: 1 base; junction bases outside the gene matches: 6. Per germline, CDR1 WSHSY and CDR2 SAAADI. The CDR3 DNA reads TGCGCCAGCACTTTGACAGGGGAGTCTGGAAACACCATATATTTT. Its translation is CASTLTGESGNTIYF.

This sequence joins TRBV6-5 and TRBJ1-6; the D is unclear. Germline V gene data show CDR1 as MNHEY and CDR2 as SVGAGI. The CDR3 contains 12 residues. V lost 5 bases to trimming and J lost 10 bases, with 9 bases between them. CDR3 protein: CASSRWQSPLHF. CDR3 DNA: TGTGCCAGCAGTCGCTGGCAGTCACCCCTCCACTTT.

This clone showed up just a few times. The chain carries TRBV10-1 and TRBJ2-3, with a weak D call TRBD1 (7 bases). CDR1 is WNHNN and CDR2 is SYGVQD in the germline V gene (reference sequence). The V and J ends lost 6 bases and 0 bases respectively, with 13 bases between them. The length of the CDR3 is 15 residues. CDR3 nucleotides: TGCGCCAGCAGGACAGGGACTCCTAGCACAGATACGCAGTATTTT. It translates to CASRTGTPSTDTQYF.

This chain connects TRBV6-5 to TRBJ2-7; D is undetermined. The length of the CDR3 is 13 residues. V was trimmed by 3 bases and J by 3 bases, leaving 9 bases between them. CDR1 is MNHEY, CDR2 SVGAGI, per germline. In DNA form, the CDR3 reads TGTGCCAGCAGTTATGGGGAATTCTACGAGCAGTACTTC. Its protein product is CASSYGEFYEQYF.

The gene calls are TRBV7-8 and TRBJ1-5; no firm D call. The ends were cut back, 4 bases at V and 6 bases at J, with 19 bases in the middle. The CDR3 contains 16 residues. Germline lookup yields CDR1 SGHVS and CDR2 FQNEAQ. The CDR3 reads CASSSLPSQKFQPQHF. The DNA for the CDR3 is TGTGCCAGCAGCTCTTTGCCTTCCCAAAAATTTCAGCCCCAGCATTTT.

The V gene is TRBV11-2, the J gene TRBJ2-7, with a possible D match to TRBD2 (5 bases). CDR3 length: 14 amino acids. CDR1 is SGHAT, CDR2 FQNNGV, per germline. V lost 3 bases, J lost 2 bases, and 11 bases lay in between. This chain's CDR3 is CASSFLLEAYEQYF. The CDR3 region has the DNA TGTGCCAGCAGCTTCCTTCTGGAGGCCTACGAGCAGTACTTC.

This chain connects TRBV21-1 to TRBJ1-1; the table names TRBD1, a call not compared with the DNA. TRBV21-1 is annotated as a pseudogene. CDR3 length: 17 residues. The CDR3 nucleotides read TGTGCCAGCAGCAAAGGGGGCCCGACAGGGATGAACACTGAAGCTTTCTTT. This encodes CASSKGGPTGMNTEAFF.

The genes are TRBV6-5 and TRBJ1-5; D is undetermined. The CDR3 length is 14 residues. The V end lost 0 bases, the J end lost 7 bases, and 10 bases lay between the germline ends. Germline assignment: CDR1 MNHEY and CDR2 SVGAGI. The CDR3 sequence: CASSYSPGKQPQHF. In DNA form, the CDR3 reads TGTGCCAGCAGTTACTCCCCAGGTAAACAGCCCCAGCATTTT.

This chain uses TRBV5-4 with TRBJ1-5; no clear D. Germline V gene lookup returns CDR1 SGHNT and CDR2 YYREEE (reference sequence). This CDR3 is 13 amino acids long. V was shortened by 6 bases and J by 6 bases, with 13 bases between the two germline ends. The DNA of the CDR3 is TGTGCCAGCACCTCTCCGTCCGGTCAGCCCCAGCATTTT. The encoded protein is CASTSPSGQPQHF.

The genes are TRBV5-3 and TRBJ1-3; 7 positions match TRBD1. Being an ORF, TRBV5-3 has a function that is uncertain. This CDR3 region has 13 residues. Unmatched junction bases numbered 6, after V lost 9 bases and J lost 3 bases. The CDR3 DNA follows: TGTGCCACAAAACAGGGGCGTGGAAACACCATATATTTT. This translates into CATKQGRGNTIYF.